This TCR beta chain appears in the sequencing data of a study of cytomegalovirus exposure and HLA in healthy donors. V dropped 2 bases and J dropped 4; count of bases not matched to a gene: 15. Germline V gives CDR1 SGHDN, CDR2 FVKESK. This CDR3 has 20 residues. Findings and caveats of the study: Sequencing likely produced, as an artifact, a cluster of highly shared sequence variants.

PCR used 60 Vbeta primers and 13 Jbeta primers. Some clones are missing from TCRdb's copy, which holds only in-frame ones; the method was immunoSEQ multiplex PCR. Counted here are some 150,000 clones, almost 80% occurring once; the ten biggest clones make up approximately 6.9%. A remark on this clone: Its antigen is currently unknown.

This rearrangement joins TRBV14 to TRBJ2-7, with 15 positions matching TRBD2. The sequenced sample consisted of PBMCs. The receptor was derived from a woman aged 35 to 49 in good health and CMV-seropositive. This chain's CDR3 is CASSQHETGTSGGPSYEQYF. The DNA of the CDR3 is TGTGCCAGCAGCCAACATGAGACAGGGACTAGCGGGGGGCCCTCGTACGAGCAGTACTTC.